Here is one TCR beta chain with its context. This specimen comes from a study of T cell responses to AZD1222 COVID-19 vaccine. Some clones are missing from TCRdb's copy, which holds only in-frame ones; the method was immunoSEQ multiplex PCR. The sample includes about 100,000 clones, 88% seen only once; the top ten take less than 3.5%. Germline V gene sequence: CDR1 LGHDT, CDR2 YNNKEL (reference sequence). With V trimmed by 4 bases and J by 5 bases, 6 bases remained unmatched. The CDR3 has 15 amino acids. This chain uses TRBV3-1 (or the pseudogene TRBV3-2) with TRBJ2-2, with TRBD1 matching over 8 bases. The receptor was isolated from an adult in good health. The specimen was peripheral blood, collected on day 0 of AZD1222 vaccination. The CDR3 reads CASSLRWTGTGELFF. For the CDR3, the DNA is TGTGCCAGCAGCCTTCGATGGACAGGGACCGGGGAGCTGTTTTTT.